A selection of T cell receptor beta chains follows, all from one sample in a study of blood T cell repertoires in COVID-19. Method: immunoSEQ multiplex PCR; TCRdb's copy keeps in-frame clones and lacks some. Among 350,000 or so clones listed, roughly 86% were seen once. What was sequenced was peripheral blood. These receptors were collected from a woman aged 25 to 39 with COVID-19, enrolled during active disease. The CDR3 runs from the conserved cysteine through the conserved F or W. The order of the fields is CDR3 protein, CDR3 DNA, J gene, clone size, D gene, V gene. A D gene is named only where the DNA matches it firmly. The listing skips clone size in some rows; elsewhere it reads once, few, many or a size class.

cdr3_aa: CASGTVDTQYF
cdr3_nt: TGCGCCAGCGGCACCGTGGATACGCAGTATTTT
j_call: TRBJ2-3
clone_size: .
d_call: .
v_call: TRBV10-2

cdr3_aa: CASSGLQGDQPQHF
cdr3_nt: TGTGCCAGCAGCGGATTACAGGGGGATCAGCCCCAGCATTTT
j_call: TRBJ1-5
clone_size: .
d_call: .
v_call: TRBV21-1

cdr3_aa: CASSGGDRLFYGYTF
cdr3_nt: TGTGCCAGCAGTGGAGGGGACAGACTTTTCTATGGCTACACCTTC
j_call: TRBJ1-2
clone_size: .
d_call: TRBD1
v_call: TRBV2

cdr3_aa: CASSMSLAGELFF
cdr3_nt: TGTGCCAGTAGTATGAGTCTAGCGGGAGAGCTGTTTTTT
j_call: TRBJ2-2
clone_size: .
d_call: TRBD2
v_call: TRBV19

cdr3_aa: CASSPGQGLGSNQPQHF
cdr3_nt: TGCGCCAGCAGCCCGGGACAGGGGCTTGGTAGCAATCAGCCCCAGCATTTT
j_call: TRBJ1-5
clone_size: few
d_call: TRBD1
v_call: TRBV5-1

cdr3_aa: CATSDPGTGQYEQYF
cdr3_nt: TGTGCCACCAGTGATCCCGGGACAGGGCAGTACGAGCAGTACTTC
j_call: TRBJ2-7
clone_size: .
d_call: TRBD1
v_call: TRBV24-1

cdr3_aa: CASSLAGLAGTKQFF
cdr3_nt: TGTGCCAGCAGTTTGGCGGGACTAGCGGGTACGAAGCAGTTCTTC
j_call: TRBJ2-1
clone_size: .
d_call: TRBD2
v_call: TRBV28

cdr3_aa: CASGRRTGQETQYF
cdr3_nt: TGTGCCAGCGGGAGACGGACAGGCCAAGAGACCCAGTACTTC
j_call: TRBJ2-5
clone_size: .
d_call: .
v_call: TRBV19

cdr3_aa: CASGREVRTDTQYF
cdr3_nt: TGTGCCAGCGGGCGGGAGGTACGCACAGATACGCAGTATTTT
j_call: TRBJ2-3
clone_size: .
d_call: TRBD2
v_call: TRBV2

cdr3_aa: CASRPGQGVNYEQYF
cdr3_nt: TGTGCCAGCAGGCCGGGACAGGGGGTAAACTACGAGCAGTACTTC
j_call: TRBJ2-7
clone_size: once
d_call: TRBD1
v_call: TRBV6-5

cdr3_aa: CASSLSTGSSGANVLTF
cdr3_nt: TGCGCCAGCAGCTTGTCGACAGGGAGCTCTGGGGCCAACGTCCTGACTTTC
j_call: TRBJ2-6
clone_size: few
d_call: TRBD1
v_call: TRBV5-1

cdr3_aa: CASSFIRTAAGKYEQYF
cdr3_nt: TGTGCCAGCAGTTTCATCCGGACAGCGGCGGGTAAATACGAGCAGTACTTC
j_call: TRBJ2-7
clone_size: .
d_call: .
v_call: TRBV28

cdr3_aa: CASSLARNTGELFF
cdr3_nt: TGTGCCAGCAGTTTAGCGCGGAACACCGGGGAGCTGTTTTTT
j_call: TRBJ2-2
clone_size: .
d_call: .
v_call: TRBV9

cdr3_aa: CSARGTGPQHF
cdr3_nt: TGCAGTGCTAGAGGTACGGGGCCCCAGCATTTT
j_call: TRBJ1-5
clone_size: .
d_call: .
v_call: TRBV20-1

cdr3_aa: CASGRQGGSPLHF
cdr3_nt: TGTGCCAGCGGGAGGCAGGGAGGTTCACCCCTCCACTTT
j_call: TRBJ1-6
clone_size: few
d_call: .
v_call: TRBV6-5

cdr3_aa: CATSLGRPGTQYF
cdr3_nt: TGTGCCACCAGTCTGGGGAGGCCAGGGACCCAGTACTTC
j_call: TRBJ2-5
clone_size: .
d_call: .
v_call: TRBV24-1

cdr3_aa: CASSFAGGYEQYF
cdr3_nt: TGTGCCAGCAGTTTCGCGGGAGGGTACGAGCAGTACTTC
j_call: TRBJ2-7
clone_size: .
d_call: TRBD2
v_call: TRBV27

cdr3_aa: CASSQEFDSYEQYF
cdr3_nt: TGTGCCAGCAGCCAAGAATTCGACAGCTACGAGCAGTACTTC
j_call: TRBJ2-7
clone_size: .
d_call: .
v_call: TRBV3-1/TRBV3-2

cdr3_aa: CASSAGTGSYEQYF
cdr3_nt: TGTGCCAGCAGCGCCGGGACAGGGTCCTACGAGCAGTACTTC
j_call: TRBJ2-7
clone_size: .
d_call: TRBD1
v_call: TRBV5-6

cdr3_aa: CASSPGLQGAETQYF
cdr3_nt: TGTGCCAGCAGCCCCGGATTGCAGGGCGCAGAGACCCAGTACTTC
j_call: TRBJ2-5
clone_size: .
d_call: .
v_call: TRBV6-2/TRBV6-3

cdr3_aa: CAISVAASVYGYTF
cdr3_nt: TGTGCCATCAGTGTGGCCGCTTCCGTCTATGGCTACACCTTC
j_call: TRBJ1-2
clone_size: .
d_call: .
v_call: TRBV10-3

cdr3_aa: CASSLLAGPNEQYF
cdr3_nt: TGTGCCAGCAGCTTATTGGCAGGGCCCAACGAGCAGTACTTC
j_call: TRBJ2-7
clone_size: .
d_call: .
v_call: TRBV7-3

cdr3_aa: CASSPRDSTSNQPQHF
cdr3_nt: TGTGCCAGCAGTCCGAGGGACAGTACTAGCAATCAGCCCCAGCATTTT
j_call: TRBJ1-5
clone_size: few
d_call: TRBD1
v_call: TRBV27

cdr3_aa: CASSVAAGSGNTIYF
cdr3_nt: TGTGCCAGCAGCGTAGCGGCGGGCTCTGGAAACACCATATATTTT
j_call: TRBJ1-3
clone_size: .
d_call: .
v_call: TRBV9

cdr3_aa: CASTHWTGRRFRVEAFF
cdr3_nt: TGCGCCAGCACCCACTGGACAGGGAGGCGGTTTAGGGTAGAAGCTTTCTTT
j_call: TRBJ1-1
clone_size: .
d_call: TRBD1
v_call: TRBV23-1

cdr3_aa: CASAPGGSSGNTIYF
cdr3_nt: TGCGCCAGCGCACCGGGGGGCAGCTCTGGAAACACCATATATTTT
j_call: TRBJ1-3
clone_size: .
d_call: .
v_call: TRBV5-1

cdr3_aa: CASSQNEPGLAGGKDEQFF
cdr3_nt: TGCGCCAGCAGCCAAAACGAACCGGGACTAGCGGGAGGCAAGGATGAGCAGTTCTTC
j_call: TRBJ2-1
clone_size: .
d_call: TRBD2
v_call: TRBV4-1

cdr3_aa: CASSLQGGLAGETADTQYF
cdr3_nt: TGTGCCAGCAGCCTCCAAGGGGGCCTAGCGGGTGAGACGGCAGATACGCAGTATTTT
j_call: TRBJ2-3
clone_size: .
d_call: .
v_call: TRBV7-9

cdr3_aa: CASTRGGRSHNEQFF
cdr3_nt: TGTGCCAGCACCCGGGGTGGACGGAGCCACAATGAGCAGTTCTTC
j_call: TRBJ2-1
clone_size: .
d_call: .
v_call: TRBV9

cdr3_aa: CASSPRGSQPQHF
cdr3_nt: TGTGCCAGCAGTCCCCGGGGGAGTCAGCCCCAGCATTTT
j_call: TRBJ1-5
clone_size: once
d_call: .
v_call: TRBV27

cdr3_aa: CASSVASGGTWDEQFF
cdr3_nt: TGTGCCAGCAGCGTAGCTTCAGGGGGCACATGGGATGAGCAGTTCTTC
j_call: TRBJ2-1
clone_size: .
d_call: TRBD1
v_call: TRBV9

cdr3_aa: CAWDRGLNTEAFF
cdr3_nt: TGTGCCTGGGACAGGGGTTTGAACACTGAAGCTTTCTTT
j_call: TRBJ1-1
clone_size: .
d_call: TRBD1
v_call: TRBV30

cdr3_aa: CSVGGLGELFF
cdr3_nt: TGCAGCGTTGGGGGGCTTGGGGAGCTGTTTTTT
j_call: TRBJ2-2
clone_size: .
d_call: .
v_call: TRBV29-1

cdr3_aa: CASRSSLAGVNEQFF
cdr3_nt: TGTGCCAGCAGGTCCTCACTAGCGGGAGTCAATGAGCAGTTCTTC
j_call: TRBJ2-1
clone_size: few
d_call: TRBD2
v_call: TRBV7-3

cdr3_aa: CASRASGMDTQYF
cdr3_nt: TGCGCCAGCAGGGCTAGCGGGATGGATACGCAGTATTTT
j_call: TRBJ2-3
clone_size: once
d_call: TRBD2
v_call: TRBV10-2

cdr3_aa: CARNLGRLANTGELFF
cdr3_nt: TGTGCCAGAAACCTAGGACGACTAGCTAACACCGGGGAGCTGTTTTTT
j_call: TRBJ2-2
clone_size: .
d_call: .
v_call: TRBV7-5

cdr3_aa: CASSPSRGGELFF
cdr3_nt: TGTGCCAGCAGTCCCTCAAGGGGCGGGGAGCTGTTTTTT
j_call: TRBJ2-2
clone_size: .
d_call: .
v_call: TRBV27

cdr3_aa: CASAQGTNEKLFF
cdr3_nt: TGTGCCAGCGCACAGGGAACTAATGAAAAACTGTTTTTT
j_call: TRBJ1-4
clone_size: .
d_call: .
v_call: TRBV28

cdr3_aa: CASSLALESTDTQYF
cdr3_nt: TGTGCCAGCAGCTTAGCTCTAGAAAGTACAGATACGCAGTATTTT
j_call: TRBJ2-3
clone_size: .
d_call: .
v_call: TRBV7-9

cdr3_aa: CASSLSPAGAETQYF
cdr3_nt: TGTGCCAGCAGCTTATCCCCAGCGGGTGCAGAGACCCAGTACTTC
j_call: TRBJ2-5
clone_size: .
d_call: .
v_call: TRBV11-3

cdr3_aa: CASSWGVGTEAFF
cdr3_nt: TGTGCCAGCAGTTGGGGGGTGGGAACTGAAGCTTTCTTT
j_call: TRBJ1-1
clone_size: .
d_call: .
v_call: TRBV27

cdr3_aa: CASSPLPGSYEQYF
cdr3_nt: TGCGCCAGCAGCCCCCTCCCGGGGTCGTACGAGCAGTACTTC
j_call: TRBJ2-7
clone_size: once
d_call: .
v_call: TRBV4-1

cdr3_aa: CASSKLAGGYEQYF
cdr3_nt: TGCGCCAGCAGCAAACTAGCGGGAGGCTACGAGCAGTACTTC
j_call: TRBJ2-7
clone_size: .
d_call: TRBD2
v_call: TRBV4-1

cdr3_aa: CASREARRLQETQYF
cdr3_nt: TGTGCCAGCAGGGAGGCCAGACGTCTACAAGAGACCCAGTACTTC
j_call: TRBJ2-5
clone_size: .
d_call: .
v_call: TRBV2

cdr3_aa: CASRATGGGYEQYF
cdr3_nt: TGTGCCAGCAGAGCGACAGGGGGCGGTTACGAGCAGTACTTC
j_call: TRBJ2-7
clone_size: .
d_call: TRBD1
v_call: TRBV27

cdr3_aa: CASSLRTSYTGELFF
cdr3_nt: TGTGCCAGCAGTTTACGGACTTCCTACACCGGGGAGCTGTTTTTT
j_call: TRBJ2-2
clone_size: .
d_call: .
v_call: TRBV28

cdr3_aa: CASSTDRGNTIYF
cdr3_nt: TGTGCCAGTAGCACGGACAGGGGAAACACCATATATTTT
j_call: TRBJ1-3
clone_size: once
d_call: TRBD1
v_call: TRBV19

cdr3_aa: CASSLRQGREKLFF
cdr3_nt: TGTGCCAGCAGCTTAAGGCAGGGGAGAGAAAAACTGTTTTTT
j_call: TRBJ1-4
clone_size: .
d_call: .
v_call: TRBV7-6

cdr3_aa: CATSRGGNVYEQYF
cdr3_nt: TGTGCCACCAGCAGAGGAGGAAATGTTTACGAGCAGTACTTC
j_call: TRBJ2-7
clone_size: .
d_call: .
v_call: TRBV15

cdr3_aa: CASSVQGYMNTEAFF
cdr3_nt: TGTGCCAGCAGCGTACAGGGTTATATGAACACTGAAGCTTTCTTT
j_call: TRBJ1-1
clone_size: .
d_call: .
v_call: TRBV5-4

cdr3_aa: CASSGPPGTLYNEQFF
cdr3_nt: TGTGCCAGTAGTGGCCCTCCCGGGACACTCTACAATGAGCAGTTCTTC
j_call: TRBJ2-1
clone_size: .
d_call: .
v_call: TRBV19

cdr3_aa: CASSPLAGGYGYTF
cdr3_nt: TGTGCCAGCAGCCCCCTGGCTGGTGGCTATGGCTACACCTTC
j_call: TRBJ1-2
clone_size: .
d_call: .
v_call: TRBV7-2

cdr3_aa: CASSPPGQSQPQHF
cdr3_nt: TGTGCCAGCAGTCCACCGGGACAATCCCAGCCCCAGCATTTT
j_call: TRBJ1-5
clone_size: .
d_call: .
v_call: TRBV6-6

cdr3_aa: CASSFKGAGTEAFF
cdr3_nt: TGTGCCAGCAGCTTTAAGGGGGCGGGCACTGAAGCTTTCTTT
j_call: TRBJ1-1
clone_size: few
d_call: TRBD1
v_call: TRBV7-2

cdr3_aa: CASSLSRTASTDTQYF
cdr3_nt: TGTGCCAGCAGTTTATCCAGGACAGCTAGCACAGATACGCAGTATTTT
j_call: TRBJ2-3
clone_size: .
d_call: .
v_call: TRBV27

cdr3_aa: CASTLGQGERYNEQFF
cdr3_nt: TGTGCCAGCACTCTCGGACAGGGGGAACGATACAATGAGCAGTTCTTC
j_call: TRBJ2-1
clone_size: once
d_call: TRBD1
v_call: TRBV27

cdr3_aa: CASSRGAGPYEQYF
cdr3_nt: TGTGCCAGCAGCCGGGGGGCGGGCCCCTACGAGCAGTACTTC
j_call: TRBJ2-7
clone_size: .
d_call: .
v_call: TRBV5-5

cdr3_aa: CASSRGADTQYF
cdr3_nt: TGTGCCAGCAGCCGGGGGGCAGATACGCAGTATTTT
j_call: TRBJ2-3
clone_size: .
d_call: TRBD2
v_call: TRBV7-2

cdr3_aa: CASSEGDRLFGYGYTF
cdr3_nt: TGTGCCAGCAGTGAAGGAGACAGGCTCTTTGGCTATGGCTACACCTTC
j_call: TRBJ1-2
clone_size: .
d_call: .
v_call: TRBV6-1